A selection of T cell receptor beta chains follows, all from one sample in a study of blood T cell repertoires in COVID-19. Clones were sequenced by immunoSEQ multiplex PCR, and TCRdb holds only the in-frame ones, with some missing. The table records about 140,000 clones, about 88% of them present only once. Sequenced input: peripheral blood. The receptors originated from a human donor with COVID-19, enrolled during active disease. The donor label of this sample is uncertain. Each CDR3 is given with its conserved first and last residue. The D gene is left open where the match is weak. Expanded clones are given a class, and other clones once, few, many or no size at all.

cdr3_nt | cdr3_aa | j_call | clone_size | d_call | v_call
TGCAGCGTCGGACAGGGAGGCGGGGAGCTGTTTTTT | CSVGQGGGELFF | TRBJ2-2 | NA | TRBD1 | TRBV29-1
TGTGCCAGCTCACCGAGAGGGGGCCCGAACACTGAAGCTTTCTTT | CASSPRGGPNTEAFF | TRBJ1-1 | NA | TRBD1 | TRBV18
TGTGCCAGCAGCGAGGGACTGCGGATCTCTGGGGCCAACGTCCTGACTTTC | CASSEGLRISGANVLTF | TRBJ2-6 | NA | NA | TRBV9
TGTGCCAGTAGAAGGAGGACGCCTGAATCCTACGAGCAGTACTTC | CASRRRTPESYEQYF | TRBJ2-7 | once | NA | TRBV19
TGTGCCTGGAGAGAAGACGGGAGCTCCTACAATGAGCAGTTCTTC | CAWREDGSSYNEQFF | TRBJ2-1 | NA | NA | TRBV30
TGCGCCAGCAGCTTAATATCGGGCACTGAAGCTTTCTTT | CASSLISGTEAFF | TRBJ1-1 | NA | NA | TRBV5-1
TGTGCCAGTAGCCAGGGACAGGGAAGTAGTGGCTACACCTTC | CASSQGQGSSGYTF | TRBJ1-2 | NA | TRBD1 | TRBV19
TGTGCCAGCAGCTTAGAACAGCATGGCACAGGGAATGAAAAACTGTTTTTT | CASSLEQHGTGNEKLFF | TRBJ1-4 | once | NA | TRBV11-3
TGTGCCAGCAGCCCGACTAGCGGGGGTGAAGAGACCCAGTACTTC | CASSPTSGGEETQYF | TRBJ2-5 | NA | TRBD2 | TRBV3-1/TRBV3-2
TGTGCCAGCAGCGTAGCCGGGACTAGCGGGGCCGGCACAGATACGCAGTATTTT | CASSVAGTSGAGTDTQYF | TRBJ2-3 | NA | TRBD2 | TRBV9
TGTGCCATCGGTATCGGGACAGCCAAAGATACGCAGTATTTT | CAIGIGTAKDTQYF | TRBJ2-3 | NA | TRBD1 | TRBV10-3
TGTGCCAGCTCACCACTCCAGGGGGATATTAATGAAAAACTGTTTTTT | CASSPLQGDINEKLFF | TRBJ1-4 | NA | TRBD1 | TRBV18
TGTGCCAGCCGCACGGGACACCATTACAACGCTGAAGCTTTCTTT | CASRTGHHYNAEAFF | TRBJ1-1 | NA | NA | TRBV11-2
TGTGCCAGCAGTGAGTACGGGGGCTCTGGAAACACCATATATTTT | CASSEYGGSGNTIYF | TRBJ1-3 | NA | NA | TRBV6-1
TGTGCCAGCAGCACCAGACAGGGGGCGGGGGGCTACACCTTC | CASSTRQGAGGYTF | TRBJ1-2 | NA | TRBD1 | TRBV9
TGTGCCAGCACCGTAACAGGGTCTCCCACAGATACGCAGTATTTT | CASTVTGSPTDTQYF | TRBJ2-3 | NA | NA | TRBV9
TGTGCCAGCCGAGCGGGGGGGGCAGAGACCCAGTACTTC | CASRAGGAETQYF | TRBJ2-5 | NA | TRBD2 | TRBV25-1
TGTGCCAGCAGCTTAGAGACAGGGGGTGGCTACACCTTC | CASSLETGGGYTF | TRBJ1-2 | NA | TRBD1 | TRBV7-9
TGTGCCAGCAGCACCGCCGGGACTAGCGCATCCGAGCAGTACTTC | CASSTAGTSASEQYF | TRBJ2-7 | few | TRBD2 | TRBV7-6
TGTGCCAGCTCACCGACAAGTTATAATTCACCCCTCCACTTT | CASSPTSYNSPLHF | TRBJ1-6 | NA | NA | TRBV18
TGTGCCAGCAGCTTAATCGGGGGGCCGTACGAGCAGTACTTC | CASSLIGGPYEQYF | TRBJ2-7 | NA | NA | TRBV7-9
TGTGCCAGCAGCCCTACTCCCGGGACAGGACCTTTTCAGTACTTC | CASSPTPGTGPFQYF | TRBJ2-4 | NA | TRBD1 | TRBV9